Listed below are T cell receptor beta chains from one sample, sequenced in a study of vaccination effects on CD4 cells after COVID-19. The table came from immunoSEQ multiplex PCR; TCRdb's copy has only in-frame clones and leaves some out. The sample lists 20,000 to 25,000 clones; around 72% were seen once. These receptors' targets are unknown. This specimen was CD4+ T cells from PBMCs cultured with a peptide pool, taken before COVID-19 vaccination. The receptors shown here come from a human donor who had a prior SARS-CoV-2 infection. Both conserved end residues are part of each CDR3. A D gene is named only where the DNA matches it firmly. A row's size may be missing; if present it is once, few, many or a size class.

-	TRBV5-1	-	TRBJ2-1	CASSPDPDGEQFF	TGCGCCAGCAGCCCAGACCCGGACGGTGAGCAGTTCTTC
TRBD2	TRBV3-1/TRBV3-2	few	TRBJ2-1	CATNPGVSGRGQFF	TGTGCCACCAATCCAGGAGTGAGCGGGAGGGGGCAGTTCTTC
-	TRBV2	-	TRBJ2-7	CASSPYLGYEQYF	TGTGCCAGCAGTCCCTACCTGGGGTACGAGCAGTACTTC
-	TRBV19	-	TRBJ2-1	CASSSRLGTNEQFF	TGTGCCAGTAGTTCTCGACTAGGGACGAATGAGCAGTTCTTC
TRBD2	TRBV7-9	-	TRBJ2-5	CASSFRRWLAAPSEGTQYF	TGTGCCAGCAGCTTCCGTCGATGGCTAGCGGCTCCAAGCGAGGGGACCCAGTACTTC
-	TRBV7-2	-	TRBJ2-7	CASSLLRSSYEQYF	TGTGCCAGCAGCTTGTTACGGAGCTCCTACGAGCAGTACTTC
TRBD2	TRBV5-1	-	TRBJ2-5	CASSFQLSGSGGETQYF	TGCGCCAGCAGCTTCCAGTTAAGCGGGAGCGGCGGGGAGACCCAGTACTTC
-	TRBV11-2	-	TRBJ1-6	CASSLVVGVTLHF	TGTGCCAGCAGCTTAGTGGTGGGGGTCACCCTCCACTTT
-	TRBV6-6	few	TRBJ1-1	CASSFTTNTEAFF	TGTGCCAGCAGCTTCACAACGAACACTGAAGCTTTCTTT
-	TRBV2	-	TRBJ2-7	CASRDNPGTTQYF	TGTGCCAGCAGAGATAACCCCGGGACAACGCAGTACTTC
-	TRBV4-1	-	TRBJ1-1	CASAITGYREESTEAFF	TGCGCCAGCGCCATAACAGGTTACCGAGAGGAAAGCACTGAAGCTTTCTTT
-	TRBV10-3	-	TRBJ1-2	CAIRDGGLGGYGYTF	TGTGCCATCAGGGATGGGGGCCTAGGGGGATATGGCTACACCTTC
-	TRBV10-3	-	TRBJ2-1	CAISDGYEQFF	TGTGCCATCAGTGATGGTTATGAGCAGTTCTTC
TRBD1	TRBV7-3	-	TRBJ2-2	CASSFPPGQVGDTGELFF	TGTGCCAGCAGCTTTCCCCCGGGACAGGTCGGGGACACCGGGGAGCTGTTTTTT
-	TRBV18	-	TRBJ2-2	CASSPRTNTGELFF	TGTGCCAGCTCACCACGAACAAACACCGGGGAGCTGTTTTTT
TRBD1	TRBV6-1	few	TRBJ1-6	CASSVKTGGWNSPLHF	TGTGCCAGCAGTGTAAAGACAGGGGGCTGGAATTCACCCCTCCACTTT
-	TRBV6-5	-	TRBJ1-4	CASSYTAENGEKLFF	TGTGCCAGCAGTTACACGGCAGAGAATGGGGAAAAACTGTTTTTT
TRBD1	TRBV11-3	once	TRBJ2-7	CASRNRGTYEQYF	TGTGCCAGCAGAAACAGGGGAACCTACGAGCAGTACTTC
TRBD1	TRBV7-9	-	TRBJ1-2	CASSNRDRVDGYTF	TGTGCCAGCAGCAACCGGGACAGGGTGGATGGCTACACCTTC
TRBD1	TRBV4-2	-	TRBJ2-1	CASSRAQGAYNEQFF	TGTGCCAGCAGCCGTGCACAGGGGGCCTACAATGAGCAGTTCTTC
-	TRBV12-3/TRBV12-4	-	TRBJ1-3	CASSLSGNTIYF	TGTGCCAGCAGTTTATCAGGGAACACCATATATTTT
-	TRBV19	-	TRBJ2-2	CASSIRLWGWGGELFF	TGTGCCAGTAGTATTCGGTTGTGGGGCTGGGGCGGGGAGCTGTTTTTT
-	TRBV7-9	-	TRBJ2-2	CASSLVTNNGGELFF	TGTGCCAGCAGCTTAGTAACCAACAATGGCGGGGAGCTGTTTTTT
-	TRBV6-4	-	TRBJ2-3	CASSDSVRGDTQYF	TGTGCCAGCAGTGACTCGGTCAGAGGAGATACGCAGTATTTT
TRBD1	TRBV7-9	few	TRBJ2-3	CASSDPIRGRADTQYF	TGTGCCAGCAGCGACCCCATCAGGGGGCGTGCAGATACGCAGTATTTT
-	TRBV9	-	TRBJ2-5	CASSVFSSAIPRGTQYF	TGTGCCAGCAGCGTATTTTCTAGCGCCATACCCCGGGGGACCCAGTACTTC
TRBD1	TRBV20-1	-	TRBJ1-3	CSASHRGSGNTIYF	TGCAGTGCTAGTCACAGGGGAAGTGGAAACACCATATATTTT
TRBD2	TRBV7-2	-	TRBJ2-5	CASSLAGGGPTQYF	TGTGCCAGCAGCTTAGCGGGCGGGGGTCCGACCCAGTACTTC
TRBD2	TRBV7-7	-	TRBJ2-3	CASSFGLAGGTDTQYF	TGTGCTAGCAGCTTCGGACTAGCGGGGGGGACAGATACGCAGTATTTT
TRBD1	TRBV5-6	-	TRBJ2-1	CASSFRDRPYNEQFF	TGTGCCAGCAGCTTTCGGGACAGGCCTTACAATGAGCAGTTCTTC
TRBD2	TRBV18	-	TRBJ2-7	CASSPGLVSYEQYF	TGTGCCAGCTCACCGGGACTAGTGTCCTACGAGCAGTACTTC
-	TRBV18	-	TRBJ2-7	CASSPVYLRGDEQYF	TGTGCCAGCTCACCAGTGTATCTCCGGGGTGACGAGCAGTACTTC
-	TRBV5-3	few	TRBJ2-1	CARSQPRTNNEQFF	TGTGCCAGAAGCCAACCCAGGACGAACAATGAGCAGTTCTTC
-	TRBV5-4	-	TRBJ2-1	CASSWAAGANEQFF	TGTGCCAGCAGCTGGGCTGCAGGGGCCAATGAGCAGTTCTTC
-	TRBV30	few	TRBJ1-5	CAWSGMVDQPQHF	TGTGCCTGGAGTGGCATGGTGGATCAGCCCCAGCATTTT
-	TRBV15	-	TRBJ2-5	CATSRFQEPERETQYF	TGTGCCACCAGCAGATTCCAGGAACCAGAGCGAGAGACCCAGTACTTC
-	TRBV30	-	TRBJ1-5	CAWSKNRVRQPQHF	TGTGCCTGGAGTAAAAACAGGGTCCGGCAGCCCCAGCATTTT
-	TRBV14	-	TRBJ2-2	CASSPSFSGDTGELFF	TGTGCCAGCAGCCCGAGCTTTTCCGGGGACACCGGGGAGCTGTTTTTT
-	TRBV24-1	-	TRBJ2-4	CATSDSSPTLAKNIQYF	TGTGCCACCAGTGATTCGAGTCCTACGCTAGCCAAAAACATTCAGTACTTC
-	TRBV2	-	TRBJ1-1	CASSPEMNTEAFF	TGTGCCAGCAGCCCCGAAATGAACACTGAAGCTTTCTTT
-	TRBV4-2	few	TRBJ2-5	CASSQGTAKETQYF	TGTGCCAGCAGCCAAGGGACTGCGAAAGAGACCCAGTACTTC
-	TRBV5-8	-	TRBJ1-5	CASSLDQPQHF	TGTGCCAGCAGCCTGGATCAGCCCCAGCATTTT
-	TRBV21-1	-	TRBJ1-3	CARKNWASSGNTIYF	TGTGCCAGGAAGAATTGGGCGAGCTCTGGAAACACCATATATTTT
TRBD2	TRBV18	-	TRBJ2-1	CASSSGTSGRWDNEQFF	TGTGCCAGCTCATCCGGGACTAGCGGGAGGTGGGACAATGAGCAGTTCTTC
TRBD1	TRBV9	once	TRBJ2-2	CASSTVLGQEELFF	TGTGCCAGCAGCACCGTCCTGGGACAGGAGGAGCTGTTTTTT
-	TRBV4-1	once	TRBJ1-1	CASSQERTTWNTEAFF	TGCGCCAGCAGCCAAGAGAGGACAACTTGGAACACTGAAGCTTTCTTT
-	TRBV5-4	-	TRBJ1-1	CASSFGANTEAFF	TGTGCCAGCAGCTTTGGGGCGAACACTGAAGCTTTCTTT
TRBD1	TRBV5-5	-	TRBJ2-6	CASNRDRVGSGANVLTF	TGTGCCAGCAACCGGGACAGGGTAGGCTCTGGGGCCAACGTCCTGACTTTC
TRBD2	TRBV4-3	few	TRBJ2-7	CASSQGWSGGPSSYEQYF	TGCGCCAGCAGCCAAGGGTGGTCGGGAGGCCCAAGCTCCTACGAGCAGTACTTC
-	TRBV9	-	TRBJ1-5	CASSVDPSLDQPQHF	TGTGCCAGCAGCGTAGATCCATCCCTAGATCAGCCCCAGCATTTT
-	TRBV7-8	-	TRBJ1-2	CASSSRPGGDGYTF	TGTGCCAGCAGCTCAAGGCCGGGGGGAGATGGCTACACCTTC
-	TRBV2	-	TRBJ1-5	CASSLDSYQPQHF	TGTGCCAGCAGCCTAGACAGCTATCAGCCCCAGCATTTT
-	TRBV24-1	-	TRBJ2-5	CATSGASSEETQYF	TGTGCCACCAGTGGGGCAAGTAGCGAAGAGACCCAGTACTTC
TRBD2	TRBV11-3	-	TRBJ2-2	CASSSSGRATGELFF	TGTGCCAGCAGCTCTAGCGGGAGGGCCACCGGGGAGCTGTTTTTT
-	TRBV3-1/TRBV3-2	-	TRBJ1-1	CASSRGLSGTEAFF	TGTGCCAGCAGCCGAGGGTTAAGTGGCACTGAAGCTTTCTTT
TRBD2	TRBV7-2	-	TRBJ2-1	CASSLAGTSGRAKQFF	TGTGCCAGCAGCTTAGCGGGGACTAGCGGGAGGGCCAAGCAGTTCTTC
-	TRBV19	-	TRBJ2-5	CASSISTGMRETQYF	TGTGCCAGTAGTATTTCCACAGGGATGAGAGAGACCCAGTACTTC
-	TRBV4-2	once	TRBJ2-2	CASSQVKAATNTGELFF	TGTGCCAGCAGCCAAGTAAAGGCAGCCACGAACACCGGGGAGCTGTTTTTT
-	TRBV7-8	-	TRBJ2-1	CASSPHRAEQFF	TGTGCCAGCAGCCCACACAGGGCTGAGCAGTTCTTC
TRBD1	TRBV18	-	TRBJ1-1	CASSTGTGDTEAFF	TGTGCCAGCTCAACAGGGACAGGGGACACTGAAGCTTTCTTT